A single sample is the source of the 20 T cell receptor beta chains below, sequenced in a study of neoadjuvant nivolumab and ipilimumab in lung cancer. Profiled with immunoSEQ multiplex PCR; TCRdb holds only in-frame clones, not every one. The sample records over 25,000 clones, about three quarters being singletons. This specimen was tumor tissue, taken after neoadjuvant nivolumab, alone or with ipilimumab, at or shortly before surgery. Every receptor here comes from an adult with non-small cell lung cancer.

J is TRBJ1-5 and V is TRBV5-6, with 7 bases fitting TRBD1. Germline assignment: CDR1 SGHDT and CDR2 YYEEEE. Losses at the gene ends were 4 bases for V and 3 bases for J; bases not matched to a gene: 7. The CDR3 contains 15 residues. The DNA of the CDR3 is TGTGCCAGCAGCCGGGGGACAGCTACCAATCAGCCCCAGCATTTT. Protein product: CASSRGTATNQPQHF.

This rearrangement joins TRBV30 to TRBJ1-4, with TRBD1 matching 9 bases. After removal of 5 bases from V and 3 bases from J, the junction contained 1 base not matched to a gene. CDR3 size: 13 residues. Germline CDR1 reads GTSNPN; CDR2 reads SVGIG (reference sequence). The CDR3 is CAWGTGPNEKLFF. The CDR3 coding sequence is TGTGCCTGGGGGACAGGGCCTAATGAAAAACTGTTTTTT.

There are a few counts of this clone. This chain uses TRBV11-2 with TRBJ2-7; TRBD1 aligns across 11 bases. The CDR3 runs 16 residues. V was pared by 3 bases and J by 5 bases, with 9 bases of the junction left unmatched. Germline V gene lookup returns CDR1 SGHAT and CDR2 FQNNGV. As DNA, the CDR3 is TGTGCCAGCAGCTTGGGACAGGGGGTTTATCGGGACGAGCAGTACTTC. Encoded protein: CASSLGQGVYRDEQYF.

The chain employs TRBV4-3 and TRBJ1-2, with TRBD1 identical over 11 bases. Per germline, CDR1 LGHNA and CDR2 YSLEER. V was clipped by 0 bases and J by 8 bases; unmatched bases: 5. CDR3 size: 15 residues. CDR3 region: CASSQDGQGARGYTF. The CDR3 coding sequence is TGCGCCAGCAGCCAAGACGGACAGGGGGCGAGGGGCTACACCTTC.

The rearrangement joins TRBV5-6 to TRBJ2-3; 10 positions agree with TRBD2. Trimming removed 4 bases from V and 5 bases from J; junction bases left unmatched: 7. Germline V gives CDR1 SGHDT, CDR2 YYEEEE. The CDR3 is 15 amino acids. CDR3 loop: CASSVTSGVGDTQYF. CDR3 nucleotide sequence: TGTGCCAGCAGCGTCACTAGCGGGGTCGGAGATACGCAGTATTTT.

The chain links TRBV18 to TRBJ1-2, with a tentative D call TRBD1 (5 bases). Per germline, CDR1 KGHSH and CDR2 LQKENI. Trimming took 3 bases from V and 8 from J, leaving 16 bases between them. The CDR3 runs 14 residues. The CDR3 protein is CASSPREPREGYTF. The CDR3 region has the DNA TGTGCCAGCTCACCGAGGGAGCCCAGGGAGGGCTACACCTTC.

The DNA of the CDR3 is TGTGCCAGCACCGTACAGGGAAGCGGCGCCTACGAGCAGTACTTC. This translates into CASTVQGSGAYEQYF. This chain uses TRBV7-2 with TRBJ2-7, with D possibly matching TRBD1 (6 bases). This CDR3 spans 15 amino acids. Germline V gene lookup returns CDR1 SGHTA and CDR2 FQGNSA. V was clipped by 7 bases and J by 2 bases, with 18 bases between them.

This rearrangement joins TRBV7-2 to TRBJ1-1; D is unclear. V was pared by 3 bases and J by 1 base, with 9 bases between. The CDR3 length is 14 residues. CDR1 SGHTA and CDR2 FQGNSA come from the germline V gene. CDR3 in DNA: TGTGCCAGCAGCTTGGCCGTCGGGAACACTGAAGCTTTCTTT. Amino acid sequence: CASSLAVGNTEAFF.

This clone was picked up one time. The J gene is TRBJ2-2, the V gene TRBV10-2; D is unresolved. V gave up 2 bases and J gave up 7 bases, with 14 bases separating them. The germline gives CDR1 WSHSY, CDR2 SAAADI. The CDR3 length is 15 residues. The CDR3: CASSEVTLEYGELFF. The CDR3 region has the DNA TGCGCCAGCAGTGAGGTGACCTTGGAATACGGGGAGCTGTTTTTT.

This clone has only one observation. CDR3 sequence: CASSQAGAGLTGELFF. As DNA, the CDR3 is TGCGCCAGCAGCCAAGCAGGAGCGGGGTTGACCGGGGAGCTGTTTTTT. The chain joins TRBV4-3 to TRBJ2-2, with TRBD2 matching 7 bases. From germline, CDR1 is LGHNA and CDR2 YSLEER. J gave up 5 bases and V 1 base, and 7 bases lay outside the gene matches. CDR3 length: 16 residues.

Only one count was recorded for this clone. Here the CDR3 DNA reads TGTGCCAGCAGCCAAGATGAATCGGCAAGCTATGGCTACACCTTC. Translating it yields CASSQDESASYGYTF. The chain links TRBV4-2 to TRBJ1-2; D ambiguous. Trimming took 0 bases from V and 4 from J, leaving 12 bases between them. Per the germline V gene, CDR1 is LGHNA and CDR2 is YNFKEQ. The CDR3 runs 15 residues.

The chain combines TRBV6-1 with TRBJ1-2; D remains unclear. V dropped 4 bases and J dropped 8 bases, with 20 bases sitting between them. This CDR3 is built from 15 residues. The germline V gene has CDR1 MNHNS and CDR2 SASEGT. The CDR3 sequence: CASSVWGEGPMGYTF. As DNA, the CDR3 is TGTGCCAGCAGTGTGTGGGGAGAGGGCCCTATGGGCTACACCTTC.

The chain links TRBV7-9 to TRBJ2-1, with D maybe TRBD2 (6 bases). The V gene lost 0 bases and the J gene lost 6 bases, with 15 bases spanning the gap. CDR1 and CDR2 (germline): SEHNR, FQNEAQ (reference sequence). This CDR3 comprises 16 residues. CDR3 protein: CASSLAIWGEGNEQFF. The CDR3 DNA follows: TGTGCCAGCAGCTTAGCGATTTGGGGGGAAGGCAATGAGCAGTTCTTC.

In this sample, this clone turned up once. V is TRBV28 and J is TRBJ1-2, with D possibly being TRBD1 (5 bases). V was shortened by 6 bases and J by 8 bases, with 13 bases between the two germline ends. Germline loops: CDR1 MDHEN, CDR2 SYDVKM. The CDR3 runs 12 residues. In nucleotides, the CDR3 is TGTGCCAGCAGCGGGGACGACCGGGGCTACACCTTC. Encoded protein: CASSGDDRGYTF.

The V gene is TRBV7-2, the J gene TRBJ2-3, with TRBD2 as a possible D gene (5 bases). The CDR3 has 12 residues. The germline V gene encodes CDR1 SGHTA and CDR2 FQGNSA. Trimming took off 5 bases at V and 6 bases at J, with 9 bases between the two ends. Here the CDR3 reads CASSHGVDTQYF. CDR3 nucleotides: TGTGCCAGCAGCCACGGGGTGGATACGCAGTATTTT.

This chain joins TRBV6-1 and TRBJ2-3; D gene ambiguous. Germline V lookup: CDR1 MNHNS, CDR2 SASEGT. Trimming shortened V by 4 bases and J by 6 bases, and 8 bases separated the two germline ends. This CDR3 spans 12 amino acids. In nucleotides, the CDR3 is TGTGCCAGCAGTGTAAGAATGGATACGCAGTATTTT. Its protein is CASSVRMDTQYF.

The chain employs TRBV5-6 and TRBJ1-6; D uncertain. Germline CDR1 reads SGHDT; CDR2 reads YYEEEE. The CDR3 length is 16 residues. Trimming took 1 base from V and 10 from J, leaving 18 bases between them. The CDR3 DNA reads TGTGCCAGCAGCTTGTGGTTAGGGTCTTTGGAATCACCCCTCCACTTT. Translated: CASSLWLGSLESPLHF.

This CDR3 is CASSLQGPTLGQPQHF. CDR3 in DNA: TGTGCCAGCTCACTCCAGGGCCCCACATTGGGTCAGCCCCAGCATTTT. The chain links TRBV18 to TRBJ1-5, with D maybe TRBD1 (5 bases). V shed 4 bases and J shed 6 bases, with 19 bases lying between them. Germline V gene data show CDR1 as KGHSH and CDR2 as LQKENI. This CDR3 is built from 16 residues. Looking up the rest from reference TRBV18 and TRBJ1-5 gives the full variable domain: NAGVMQNPRHLVRRRGQEARLRCSPMKGHSHVYWYRQLPEEGLKFMVYLQKENIIDESGMPKERFSAEFPKEGPSILRIQQVVRGDSAAYFCASSLQGPTLGQPQHFGDGTRLSIL.

The chain carries TRBV5-6 and TRBJ2-7; 10 nucleotides line up with TRBD1. This CDR3 is built from 14 residues. V was clipped by 3 bases and J by 4 bases; unmatched bases: 4. The germline V gene has CDR1 SGHDT and CDR2 YYEEEE. The CDR3 here is CASSWGQGLYEQYF. CDR3 coding DNA: TGTGCCAGCAGCTGGGGACAGGGGCTATACGAGCAGTACTTC.

The chain uses TRBV5-1 and TRBJ2-5; 7 bases are shared with TRBD1. Germline V gene lookup returns CDR1 SGHRS and CDR2 YFSETQ. This CDR3 is 13 amino acids long. Germline trimming cut 7 bases from V and 1 base from J; bases unmatched to any gene: 4. The CDR3 bases are TGCGCCAGCTCAGGGACAGCCCAAGAGACCCAGTACTTC. This gives the protein CASSGTAQETQYF.